This TCR beta chain was recorded in a study of T cell repertoires in cytomegalovirus infection. At the level of the study: Signatures in public TCR beta sequences pointed to both CMV infection and matching HLA type.

On this clonotype: Its antigen is not identified.

The CDR3 is made up of 15 amino acids. With 9 bases clipped from V and 1 base from J, the junction kept 9 bases outside the gene matches. Germline V gives CDR1 SGHNT, CDR2 YYREEE (reference sequence). Notes on the study in general: HLA-C-restricted CMV-specific TCR beta clonotypes prevailed in the ex vivo response. People with CMV and the relevant HLA were identified by cumulative public TCR beta family frequency.

MiXCR, run by TCRdb on the reads, gives a single entry per CDR3 protein. The sample lists over 100,000 distinct CDR3 sequences; 10% were seen once. This sequence was found in a human donor in good health (CMV status not recorded). Some clones in this sample may be carry-over from other donors' samples. Sequenced input: PBMCs, sequenced either directly or after in vitro stimulation (not recorded which). The J gene is TRBJ2-3, the V gene TRBV5-4; TRBD2 agrees at 9 bases. This CDR3 is CATKRLAEGTDTQYF. CDR3 coding DNA: TGTGCCACTAAACGACTAGCGGAGGGCACAGATACGCAGTATTTT.